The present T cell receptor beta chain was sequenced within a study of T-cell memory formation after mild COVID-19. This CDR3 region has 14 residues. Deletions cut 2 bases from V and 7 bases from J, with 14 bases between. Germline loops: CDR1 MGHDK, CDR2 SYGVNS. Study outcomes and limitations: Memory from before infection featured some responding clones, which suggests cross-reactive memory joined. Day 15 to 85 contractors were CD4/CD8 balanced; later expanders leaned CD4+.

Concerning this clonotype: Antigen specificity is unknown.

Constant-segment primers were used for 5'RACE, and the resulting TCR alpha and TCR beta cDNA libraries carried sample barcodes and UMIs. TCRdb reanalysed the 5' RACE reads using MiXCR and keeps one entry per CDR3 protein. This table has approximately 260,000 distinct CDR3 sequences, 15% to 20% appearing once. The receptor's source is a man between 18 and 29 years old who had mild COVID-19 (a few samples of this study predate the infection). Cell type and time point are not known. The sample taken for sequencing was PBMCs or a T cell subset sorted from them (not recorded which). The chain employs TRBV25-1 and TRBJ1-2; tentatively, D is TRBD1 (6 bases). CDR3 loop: CASSEVGGIGGYTF. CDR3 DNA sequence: TGTGCCAGCAGTGAAGTAGGGGGGATTGGTGGCTACACCTTC.